The text below deals with one TCR beta chain. Repertoires were generated with immunoSEQ multiplex PCR, while TCRdb's copy carries only in-frame clones and drops some. In the table there are fewer than 50,000 clones, 75% to 95% of which are singletons. Germline CDR1 reads SNHLY; CDR2 reads FYNNEI. The V segment lost 5 bases and the J segment 3 bases; nucleotides outside the gene matches: 3. The CDR3 length is 15 residues. This entry comes from a study of PD-L1 blockade in urothelial cancer. Noted time point: peripheral blood 6 weeks after treatment start. The material was PBMCs, obtained around atezolizumab (anti-PD-L1) treatment. This chain joins TRBV2 and TRBJ2-7; TRBD2 agrees at 14 bases. The source of this sequence is a man aged 70-80 years with urothelial cancer. The DNA for the CDR3 is TGTGCCAGCAGTAGAGGGACTAGCGGGAGCTACGAGCAGTACTTC. This codes for CASSRGTSGSYEQYF.